A selection of T cell receptor beta chains follows, all from one sample in a study of PD-L1 blockade in urothelial cancer. Here immunoSEQ multiplex PCR was the method, and the copy in TCRdb shows in-frame clones only, minus some. This table has around 68,000 clones, 75% to 85% appearing once. The sample was PBMCs, taken around atezolizumab (anti-PD-L1) treatment. The receptors originated from a man between 65 and 79 years old with urothelial cancer. Each CDR3 is given with its conserved first and last residue. The D gene is left open where the match is weak. Only part of the rows carry a size: once, few, many, or a class if the clone is expanded.

v_gene	j_gene	abundance	d_gene	CDR3nt	CDR3aa
TRBV14	TRBJ2-7	-	TRBD2	TGTGCCAGCAGCCAAGAAATAGGCGGGAGATCCTACGAGCAGTACTTC	CASSQEIGGRSYEQYF
TRBV10-2	TRBJ2-5	-	-	TGCGCCAGCAGGGACTCCCGAGGGAGCCAGTACTTC	CASRDSRGSQYF
TRBV19	TRBJ1-3	-	-	TGTGCCAGTAGTCAGAATGGCCAGCGAGGAAACACCATATATTTT	CASSQNGQRGNTIYF
TRBV27	TRBJ2-7	-	TRBD2	TGTGCCAGCAGTTTGGGAGCGGGGGGCGAGCAGTACTTC	CASSLGAGGEQYF
TRBV5-4	TRBJ1-1	-	-	TGTGCCAGCAGCCTACCGAGATCGAACACTGAAGCTTTCTTT	CASSLPRSNTEAFF
TRBV7-9	TRBJ1-1	few	-	TGTGCCAGCAGCTTAGATCAGGGCCCAGCTTTCTTT	CASSLDQGPAFF
TRBV10-1	TRBJ2-5	-	TRBD1	TGCGCCAGCAGCCTCGGACAGGGTTCAGAGACCCAGTACTTC	CASSLGQGSETQYF
TRBV5-1	TRBJ1-4	-	TRBD1	TGCGCCAGCGGGGACAGCAATAATGAAAAACTGTTTTTT	CASGDSNNEKLFF
TRBV11-3	TRBJ1-2	many	-	TGTGCCAGCAGCTCGCAAGGACATATTGGCTACACCTTC	CASSSQGHIGYTF
TRBV25-1	TRBJ1-1	-	-	TGTGCCAGCAGGAACCAAGGGACACTAGGCGCCACTGAAGCTTTCTTT	CASRNQGTLGATEAFF
TRBV28	TRBJ2-7	-	-	TGTGCCAGCAGTCCCCCCGACACCGCCTACGAGCAGTACTTC	CASSPPDTAYEQYF
TRBV7-6	TRBJ1-1	-	-	TGTGCCAGCAGCTTAGGGGGGGTTGGCACTGAAGCTTTCTTT	CASSLGGVGTEAFF
TRBV27	TRBJ2-6	-	-	TGTGCCAGCAGTAAGGGACACCTCCCGAGCTCTGGGGCCAACGTCCTGACTTTC	CASSKGHLPSSGANVLTF